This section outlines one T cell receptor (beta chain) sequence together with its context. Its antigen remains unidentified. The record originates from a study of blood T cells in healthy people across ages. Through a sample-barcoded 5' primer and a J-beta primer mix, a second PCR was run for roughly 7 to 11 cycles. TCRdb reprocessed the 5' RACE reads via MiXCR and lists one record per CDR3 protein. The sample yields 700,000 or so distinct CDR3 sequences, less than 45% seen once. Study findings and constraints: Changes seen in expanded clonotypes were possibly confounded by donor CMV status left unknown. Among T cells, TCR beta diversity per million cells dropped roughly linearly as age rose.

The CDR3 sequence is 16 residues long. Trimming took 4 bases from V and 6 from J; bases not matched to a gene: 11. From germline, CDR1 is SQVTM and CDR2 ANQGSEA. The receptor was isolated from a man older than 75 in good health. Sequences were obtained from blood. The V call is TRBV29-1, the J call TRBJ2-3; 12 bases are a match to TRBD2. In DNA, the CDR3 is TGCAGCGTTGTGTTCTCTAGCGGGGGGGCCGTCGATACGCAGTATTTT. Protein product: CSVVFSSGGAVDTQYF.